This T cell receptor (beta chain) was sequenced during a study of beta chain features in type 1 diabetes. This clone was seen a few times. What it binds is unknown. All of the isolated RNA was reverse transcribed, so expressed TCRB transcripts were sequenced. Data came from immunoSEQ multiplex PCR; TCRdb stores just in-frame clones and leaves some out. The sample lists fewer than 400,000 clones; roughly 8.8% were seen once. Study findings and constraints: Any HLA-type effect on TCRB rearrangement remained unresolved here. Significant though moderate, a shortening of TCRB CDR3s appeared in all four CD4+ subsets of Type 1 diabetes patients.

A heparinised blood draw that averaged about 116 mL was obtained once from each donor. Sorted populations were all over 95% pure. Germline V gives CDR1 LNHDA, CDR2 SQIVND (reference sequence). The V end lost 8 bases, the J end lost 3 bases, and 13 bases lay between the germline ends. The CDR3 is 14 amino acids. This chain joins TRBV19 and TRBJ2-2; perhaps D is TRBD1 or TRBD2 (6 bases each). The clonotype comes from a man aged 25-45 years with type 1 diabetes. Material: central memory CD4+ T cells from blood. The CDR3 is CASGSGADTGELFF. For the CDR3, the DNA is TGTGCCAGTGGATCGGGGGCGGACACCGGGGAGCTGTTTTTT. Using reference TRBV19 and TRBJ2-2 for the parts outside the CDR3, the full variable domain is DGGITQSPKYLFRKEGQNVTLSCEQNLNHDAMYWYRQDPGQGLRLIYYSQIVNDFQKGDIAEGYSVSREKKESFPLTVTSAQKNPTAFYLCASGSGADTGELFFGEGSRLTVL.